The present entry profiles one TCR beta chain with its context. This clone's antigen is unknown. Base qualities are not provided; no much larger clone lies one nucleotide away. The cohort was made up of 500 to 850 healthy bone marrow donors. Cohort members were all nominally healthy when sampled, although unrecorded immune exposures were likely present. The donor was CMV seropositive and belonged to the group of 250 to 350 seropositive cohort members. A peripheral blood sample was provided by each donor, and peripheral blood mononuclear cells were used for TCR beta sequencing. Genomic DNA extraction from the blood cell samples was performed with the Qiagen DNeasy Blood Extraction Kit. Compared with germline, V lacks 1 base and J lacks 5 bases; bases without a gene match: 10. From the germline V gene, CDR1 is SGHRS and CDR2 is YFSETQ. The CDR3 spans 17 residues, from the cysteine through the phenylalanine. Solely the CDR3 DNA is kept, with 51 bases framed from the first base.

Receptor libraries were prepared by the immunoSEQ multiplex PCR assay. The multiplex PCR relied on a mix of 60 forward primers for TCR Vbeta segments and 13 reverse primers for TCR Jbeta segments. The CDR3 region of rearranged TCR beta genes was amplified from genomic DNA by a multiplex PCR assay. The amplified TCR beta libraries were sequenced on the Illumina HiSeq System as 87-base-pair reads. The published analysis was carried out like this. In a later analysis, some 80 million unique TCR beta chains were counted across the 666 repertoires, and approximately 9.9 million of these chains were shared by at least two donors. Raw reads were error-corrected and collapsed into unique sequences with a nearest-neighbor algorithm that merged closely related sequences to remove PCR and sequencing errors. V, D and J gene segments were assigned by aligning CDR3 sequences to IMGT reference sequences. For a sequence to be retained, a match of at least six nucleotides to both a V gene segment and a J gene segment was required. Rearrangements were classified as productive when the CDR3 lacked stop codons and remained in frame with V and J, and all other rearrangements were classified as non-productive. CDR3 was defined by IMGT convention, running from the second conserved V-encoded cysteine to the conserved J-encoded phenylalanine. The earlier analysis of about 500 of the donors excluded sequences that lacked an unambiguous match to a single V gene segment. In an earlier analysis of several hundred of the donors, V segments were called functional above 56.7% productive rearrangements and were called segregating when the between-donor standard deviation exceeded 5%. A statistical classification framework was built to diagnose cytomegalovirus status from the catalog of TCR beta chain sequences. V and J gene assignment, in a later analysis, came from comparing TCR nucleotide sequences with IMGT/GENE-DB human TR gene sequences. The TCRdist pipeline was used in a later analysis to assign CDR3 sequences and most-parsimonious VDJ recombination scenarios. In a later analysis, every TCR beta chain was defined by the combination of its CDR3 amino acid sequence and its V-gene family, and reads without a unique V-gene family were dropped. As a way to deal with suspected cross-contamination and a sequencing artifact, a later analysis dropped roughly 600 nucleotide sequences that were highly shared and had low generation probability. For each public chain, a later analysis derived a clonal expansion index from normalized ranks of inferred template counts within each repertoire. In a later analysis, generation probabilities were computed using a VDJ recombination model fitted to out-of-frame rearrangements, and the results were checked against IGoR. A later analysis scored TCR-TCR, TCR-HLA and TCR-CMV co-occurrence with hypergeometric tests, applying a repertoire-size bias correction to TCR pairs. False discovery rates were estimated in a later analysis by permuting HLA or CMV assignments 20 times. A later analysis grouped co-occurring TCRs with DBSCAN, adding TCRdist sequence similarity when clustering within HLA-allele-positive subsets. Repertoires with fewer than 30,000 or more than 120,000 public chains, plus five repertoires with anomalous nucleotide sharing, were excluded from co-occurrence clustering. TCRdb re-hosts the immuneACCESS table, in-frame sequences only. Its copies lack some clones; in the studies checked, an unresolved V gene accounts for under half of them, and the cause for the rest is not known. V, J and clone size were drawn from that table, and D and trimming were deduced from the DNA. This sample has about 100,000 clones in its table, and around 75% of those were observed once. About 4.9% of the sample goes to the ten largest clones.

This sample was taken from a study of cytomegalovirus exposure and HLA in healthy donors (dated by TCRdb to between 2016 and 2019). About the full investigation: An earlier analysis of several hundred of the donors reported roughly 300 Gb of sequence data and 117 million unique TCR beta sequences from some 180 million T cells. Of the approximately 400 genotyped donors, 70% to 90% were placed in the genetic ancestry cluster associated with self-reported Caucasian donors. Besides the first cohort of 550 to 750 subjects, a separate validation cohort made up of 120 different subjects was used. Rather than using new phenotypic data, the later analysis identified candidate immune exposures from TCR beta sequences and from how often those sequences occurred across donors. Among almost 400 genotyped donors of the cohort, an average of about 240,000 unique TCR beta nucleotide sequences were sequenced per donor, roughly 18% of them non-productive. Donor age, sex, ethnicity and CMV serostatus were compiled alongside the repertoire data. Both class I and class II loci were covered by HLA typing, at four-digit resolution. In a later analysis, previously published TCR beta repertoires from about 670 donors were re-analyzed and high-resolution HLA genotyping was added so that TCR occurrence patterns could be studied. Approximately 300 gigabases of sequencing data and roughly 80 million unique TCR sequences made up an early release that covered some 640 HLA-typed donors. An earlier analysis of roughly 580 of the donors used high-throughput TCR beta sequencing to judge whether each TCR beta V gene segment behaved as functional or pseudogenic. The number of typed donors differed by locus: about 620-640 for A, B, C, DRB1 and DQB1; some 500 for DQA1; around 610 for DPA1; and roughly 470 for DPB1. The study aimed to test whether signatures of past pathogen exposure could be identified by cataloging public T cell receptors. Every discovery cohort repertoire had been produced on one sequencing platform. About five DR-DQ haplotypes were handled as single units for association and clustering, since linkage in the cohort was strong. Genome-wide SNP genotypes for about 65% of the roughly 700 donors were used in a later genetic analysis, which treated that subset as a discovery cohort. The study combined high-throughput TCR immunosequencing, statistical association of individual TCRs with disease status, and machine learning to predict cytomegalovirus infection status. Using immunosequencing, the study profiled T cell repertoires from roughly 650 subjects and related those repertoires to cytomegalovirus serostatus.

Study-wide findings and limitations: At a false discovery rate of 0.05, a later analysis linked roughly 17,000 TCR beta sequences to specific HLA alleles. According to a later analysis, parvovirus B19, influenza, CMV and Epstein-Barr virus appeared linked to several top co-occurrence clusters. Because some donors lacked HLA typing at each locus, the association tests relied only on the typed subset. In a later analysis, most CMV-associated TCR beta chains were found to appear HLA-restricted, with HLA associations seemingly driven largely by CMV exposure. Most TCR sequences were observed very rarely across donors, whereas some public TCRs were present in many individuals. A further reported finding was that TCR beta sequences accurately predicted the HLA-A and HLA-B alleles for most subjects in the first cohort. Roughly uniform sequencing depth across donors was assumed in presence/absence analyses, although this assumption may not hold. Strong co-occurrence of HLA alleles, especially DR and DQ, made assigning TCR associations to individual alleles difficult. The authors suggested that the approach could potentially be extended to other disease states and immunological phenotypes. A later analysis found that HLA-associated TCR beta chains were more clonally expanded and had lower generation probabilities than equally common non-associated chains. In a later genetic analysis, fewer N-insertions in productive TCRs were reported among donors in an Asian-associated ancestry cluster than the roughly 700-donor mean. CMV serostatus was the only immune exposure information available for the cohort. Cytomegalovirus status was reported to be diagnosed by the classifier with high specificity and sensitivity in both the original and validation cohorts. V-gene and J-gene trimming of TCR beta chains was associated with a missense DCLRE1C variant in a later genetic analysis, and the association was replicated in an independent cohort. Correlated functional status among segregating V segments might reflect linkage disequilibrium, but an unknown experimental factor could not be ruled out. In vitro tests confirmed that a few of the cytomegalovirus-associated TCR beta chains recognize cytomegalovirus antigens. A group of highly shared sequence variants was considered likely to be a technical artifact of the sequencing pipeline. In this cohort, only TCR beta chains were sequenced, and detectable features were limited by the absence of alpha or paired-chain data. In an earlier analysis of 587 of the donors, most TCR beta V segments were observed in productive rearrangements about 87% or about 30% of the time, broadly matching IMGT annotations. The study gave a list of 150 to 200 TCR beta chains associated with cytomegalovirus. Because the 87-base-pair reads could not distinguish some IMGT-functional V segments, including TRBV6-2 and TRBV6-3, those segments were excluded. According to a later analysis, TCR association rates differed among HLA loci, with DRB1 alleles showing the most associated TCRs and HLA-C alleles showing the fewest. The earlier analysis of 587 of the donors excluded some 16 rarely observed V segments, including chromosome 9 orphons, because counts were too low.

The sequenced sample consisted of PBMCs. This clonotype originated in a woman aged 18-29 years in good health and CMV-seropositive. This chain is built from TRBV5-1 and TRBJ2-7; 12 bases in between match TRBD1. The CDR3 reads CASSLKLPGQGANEQYF. The nucleotide sequence reads as follows: TGCGCCAGCAGCTTGAAGCTTCCGGGACAGGGGGCAAACGAGCAGTACTTC. This CDR3, with the reference TRBV5-1 and TRBJ2-7 proteins standing in past its ends, gives the full variable domain KAGVTQTPRYLIKTRGQQVTLSCSPISGHRSVSWYQQTPGQGLQFLFEYFSETQRNKGNFPGRFSGRQFSNSRSEMNVSTLELGDSALYLCASSLKLPGQGANEQYFGPGTRLTVT.